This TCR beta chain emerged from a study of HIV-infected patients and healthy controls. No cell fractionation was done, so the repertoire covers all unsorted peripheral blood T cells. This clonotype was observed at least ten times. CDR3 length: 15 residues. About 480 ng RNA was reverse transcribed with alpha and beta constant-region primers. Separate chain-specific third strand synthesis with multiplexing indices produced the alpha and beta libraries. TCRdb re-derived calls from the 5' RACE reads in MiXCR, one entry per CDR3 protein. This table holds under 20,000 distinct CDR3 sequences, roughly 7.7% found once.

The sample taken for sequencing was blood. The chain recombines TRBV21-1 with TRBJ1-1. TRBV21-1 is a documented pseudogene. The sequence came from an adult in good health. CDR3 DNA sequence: TGTGCCAGCAGCAATTGGAGGCGATGGGACACTGAAGCTTTCTTT. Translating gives CASSNWRRWDTEAFF.